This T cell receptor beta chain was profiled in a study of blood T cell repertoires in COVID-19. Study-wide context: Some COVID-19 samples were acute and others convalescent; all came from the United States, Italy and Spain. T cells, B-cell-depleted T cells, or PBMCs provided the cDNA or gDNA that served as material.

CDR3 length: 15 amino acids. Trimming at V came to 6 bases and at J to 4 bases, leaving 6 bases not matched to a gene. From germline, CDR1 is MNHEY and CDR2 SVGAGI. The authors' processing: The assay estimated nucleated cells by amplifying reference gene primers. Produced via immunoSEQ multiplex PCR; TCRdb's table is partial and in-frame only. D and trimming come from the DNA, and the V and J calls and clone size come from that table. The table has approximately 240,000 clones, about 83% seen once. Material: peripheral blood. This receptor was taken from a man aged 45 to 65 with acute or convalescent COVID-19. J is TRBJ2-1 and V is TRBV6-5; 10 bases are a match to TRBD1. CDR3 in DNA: TGTGCCAGCAGCTCGGGACAGGGGAGATACAATGAGCAGTTCTTC. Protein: CASSSGQGRYNEQFF.